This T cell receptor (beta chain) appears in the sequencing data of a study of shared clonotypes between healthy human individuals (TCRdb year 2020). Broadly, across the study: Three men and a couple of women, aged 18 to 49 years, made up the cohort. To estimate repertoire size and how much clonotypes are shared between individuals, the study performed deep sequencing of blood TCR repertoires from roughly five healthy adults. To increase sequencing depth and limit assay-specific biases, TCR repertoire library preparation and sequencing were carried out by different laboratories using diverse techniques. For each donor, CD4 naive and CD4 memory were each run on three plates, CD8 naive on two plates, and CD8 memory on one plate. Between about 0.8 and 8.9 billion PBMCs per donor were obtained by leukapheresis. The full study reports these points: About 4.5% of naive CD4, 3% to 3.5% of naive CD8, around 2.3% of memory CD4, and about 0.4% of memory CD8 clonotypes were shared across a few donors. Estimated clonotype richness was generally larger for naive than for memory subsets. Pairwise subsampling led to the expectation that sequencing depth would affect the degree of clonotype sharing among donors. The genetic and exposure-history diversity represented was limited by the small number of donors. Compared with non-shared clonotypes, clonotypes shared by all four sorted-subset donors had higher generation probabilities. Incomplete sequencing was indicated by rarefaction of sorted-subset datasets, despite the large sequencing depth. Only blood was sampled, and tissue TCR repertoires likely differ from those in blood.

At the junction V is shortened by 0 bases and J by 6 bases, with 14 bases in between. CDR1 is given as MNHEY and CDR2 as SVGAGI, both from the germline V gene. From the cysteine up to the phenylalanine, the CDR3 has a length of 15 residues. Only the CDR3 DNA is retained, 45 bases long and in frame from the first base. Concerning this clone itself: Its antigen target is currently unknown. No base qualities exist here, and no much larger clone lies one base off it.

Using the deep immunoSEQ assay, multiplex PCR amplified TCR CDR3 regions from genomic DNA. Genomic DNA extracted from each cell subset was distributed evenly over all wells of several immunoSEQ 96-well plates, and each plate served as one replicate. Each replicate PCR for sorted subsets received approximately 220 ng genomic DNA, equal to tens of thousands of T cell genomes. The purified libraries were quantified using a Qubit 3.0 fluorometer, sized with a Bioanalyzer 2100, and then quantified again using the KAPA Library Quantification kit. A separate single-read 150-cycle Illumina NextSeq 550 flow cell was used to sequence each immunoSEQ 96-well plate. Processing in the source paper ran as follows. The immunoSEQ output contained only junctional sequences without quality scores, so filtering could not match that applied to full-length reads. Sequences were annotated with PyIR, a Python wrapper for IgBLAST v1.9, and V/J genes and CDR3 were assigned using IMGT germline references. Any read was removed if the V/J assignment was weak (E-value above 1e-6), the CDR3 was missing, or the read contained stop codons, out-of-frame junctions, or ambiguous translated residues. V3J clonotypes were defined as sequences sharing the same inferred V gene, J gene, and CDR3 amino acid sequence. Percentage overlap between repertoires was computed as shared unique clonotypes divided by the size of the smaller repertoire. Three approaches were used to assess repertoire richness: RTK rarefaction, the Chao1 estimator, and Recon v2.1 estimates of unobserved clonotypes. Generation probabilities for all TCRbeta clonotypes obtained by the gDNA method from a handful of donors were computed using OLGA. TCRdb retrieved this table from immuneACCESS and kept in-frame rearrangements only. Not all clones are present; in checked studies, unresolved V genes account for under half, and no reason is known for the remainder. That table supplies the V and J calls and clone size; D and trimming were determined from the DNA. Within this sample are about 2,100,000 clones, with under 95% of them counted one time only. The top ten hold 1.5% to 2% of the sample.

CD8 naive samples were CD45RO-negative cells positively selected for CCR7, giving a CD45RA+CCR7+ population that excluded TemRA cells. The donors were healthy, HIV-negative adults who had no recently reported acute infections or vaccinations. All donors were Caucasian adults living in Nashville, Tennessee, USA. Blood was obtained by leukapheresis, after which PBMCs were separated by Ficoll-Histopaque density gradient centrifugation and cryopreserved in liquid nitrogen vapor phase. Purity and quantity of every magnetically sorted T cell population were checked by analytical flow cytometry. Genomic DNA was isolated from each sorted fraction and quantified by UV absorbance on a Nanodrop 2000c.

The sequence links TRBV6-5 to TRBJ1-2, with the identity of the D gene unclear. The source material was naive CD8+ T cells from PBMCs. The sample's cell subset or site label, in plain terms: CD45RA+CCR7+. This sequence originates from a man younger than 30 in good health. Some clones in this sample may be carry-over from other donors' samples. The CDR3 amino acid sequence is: CASSYSGLSLDGYTF. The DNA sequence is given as TGTGCCAGCAGTTACTCGGGTCTCTCACTGGATGGCTACACCTTC.